The TCR beta chain under discussion was sequenced for a study of blood T cell repertoires in COVID-19. Turning to the study itself: Specimens from acute and convalescent COVID-19 originated in the United States, Italy and Spain. Sources were T cells, B-cell-depleted T cells, or PBMCs; the material itself was cDNA or gDNA.

The CDR3 contains 15 residues. CDR1 is SGHKS, CDR2 YYEKEE, per germline (reference sequence). V was clipped by 1 base and J by 5 bases; unmatched bases: 6. Profiling relied on immunoSEQ multiplex PCR, and the TCRdb table lists in-frame clones only, not all of them. Here the sample spans around 100,000 clones, just under 80% being singletons. This clone has just a few counts. The rearrangement joins TRBV5-5 to TRBJ2-1; 7 bases are a match to TRBD2. The sequence came from an older woman with acute or convalescent COVID-19. Sequenced input: peripheral blood. The CDR3 DNA is TGTGCCAGCAGCTTGCCGGGGGGATCCCACAATGAGCAGTTCTTC. This sequence encodes CASSLPGGSHNEQFF.